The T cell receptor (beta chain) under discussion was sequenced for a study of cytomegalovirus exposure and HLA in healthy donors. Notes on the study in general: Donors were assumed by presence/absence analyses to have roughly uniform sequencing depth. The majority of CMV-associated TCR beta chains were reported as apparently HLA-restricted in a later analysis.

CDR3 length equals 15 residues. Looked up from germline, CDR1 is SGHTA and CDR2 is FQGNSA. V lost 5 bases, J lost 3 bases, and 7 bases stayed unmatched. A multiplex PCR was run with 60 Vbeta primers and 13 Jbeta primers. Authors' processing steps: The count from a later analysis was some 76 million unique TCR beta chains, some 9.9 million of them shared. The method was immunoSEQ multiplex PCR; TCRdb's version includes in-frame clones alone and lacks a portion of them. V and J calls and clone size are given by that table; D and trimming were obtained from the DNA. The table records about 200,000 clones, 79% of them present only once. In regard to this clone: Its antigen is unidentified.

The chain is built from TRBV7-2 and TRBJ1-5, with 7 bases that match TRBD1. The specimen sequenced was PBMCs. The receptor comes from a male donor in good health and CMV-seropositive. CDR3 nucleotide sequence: TGTGCCAGCAGCCGGGGACAGCCGTTCAATCAGCCCCAGCATTTT. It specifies CASSRGQPFNQPQHF.